The sequence of this T cell receptor (beta chain) was determined in a study of shared clonotypes between healthy human individuals. Study as a whole: The people who gave samples were two women and a few men aged 18 to 49. Study-level points and caveats: The study found about 5.1% of naive CD4 clonotypes shared across four donors.

Notes on this clone: What it recognizes is unknown.

Trimming removed 3 bases from V and 6 bases from J; junction bases left unmatched: 7. The CDR3 extends over 14 amino acids. Germline lookup yields CDR1 SQVTM and CDR2 ANQGSEA. The naive CD8 subset, CD45RO-negative cells positively selected for CCR7, excluded terminally differentiated effector memory CD45RA+ cells. Donors were Caucasian adults residing in Nashville, Tennessee, USA. The assay was immunoSEQ multiplex PCR, and TCRdb's table has in-frame clones only and misses some. The data contain 1.5 million to 2.5 million clones, less than 95% of them singletons. This chain uses TRBV29-1 with TRBJ2-3; 9 nucleotides align to TRBD1. Sequenced sample: naive CD8+ T cells sorted from blood. The sequence was obtained from a man between 18 and 35 years old in good health. Here the CDR3 DNA reads TGCAGCGTTGATGGGGACAGGGCGGCTGATACGCAGTATTTT. Translation gives CSVDGDRAADTQYF.